This T cell receptor beta chain was captured by sequencing in a study of blood T cell repertoires in COVID-19. Overall study: Nucleic acid was either cDNA or gDNA, and it came from T cells, B-cell-depleted T cells, or PBMCs.

Here immunoSEQ multiplex PCR was the method, and the copy in TCRdb shows in-frame clones only, minus some. The sample has fewer than 250,000 clones; under 90% are singletons. CDR3 length: 13 residues. V gave up 4 bases and J gave up 4 bases, with 10 bases separating them. Germline CDR1 MNHEY, CDR2 SMNVEV (reference sequence). V gene TRBV27 combines with J gene TRBJ1-2; TRBD1 might be the D (6 bases). Sequenced material: peripheral blood. This clonotype was obtained from a man in his 60s who had recovered from COVID-19. CDR3 in DNA: TGTGCCAGCAGTTGGCAGGGGAGCTATGGCTACACCTTC. Translating it yields CASSWQGSYGYTF.